Each of the 27 T cell receptor beta chains below was sequenced from the same sample in a study of blood T cell repertoires in COVID-19. Clones were read by immunoSEQ multiplex PCR, and TCRdb kept only the in-frame ones, dropping some. Of over 150,000 clones listed, roughly 83% are singletons. The sequencing input was peripheral blood. The receptors derive from a woman in her sixties or seventies with acute or convalescent COVID-19.

In its sample, this clone was seen once. The rearrangement joins TRBV6-2 or TRBV6-3 to TRBJ2-5; D is ambiguous. The V and J ends lost 2 bases and 9 bases respectively, with 13 bases between them. The germline gives CDR1 MNHEY, CDR2 SVGEGT. The CDR3 has 13 amino acids. The CDR3 DNA sequence: TGTGCCAGCAGTTACCCCCTTAATGAGGCCCAGTACTTC. This sequence encodes CASSYPLNEAQYF.

The chain has TRBV16 and TRBJ2-3, with D possibly matching TRBD2 (5 bases). Trimming stripped 4 bases from V and 5 bases from J, with 7 bases between. The CDR3 totals 12 residues. Germline CDR1 and CDR2: KGHSY and FQNENV. Here the CDR3 reads CASSLSEDTQYF. The DNA of the CDR3 is TGTGCCAGCAGCCTTAGCGAAGATACGCAGTATTTT.

This clone was detected only once. This chain joins TRBV3-1 (or the pseudogene TRBV3-2) and TRBJ1-1, with 8 bases lining up with TRBD1. V was pared by 4 bases and J by 1 base, with 2 bases of the junction left unmatched. The CDR3 loop spans 14 amino acids. Germline V gene data show CDR1 as LGHDT and CDR2 as YNNKEL (reference sequence). CDR3 region: CASSLGQENTEAFF. The CDR3 region has the DNA TGTGCCAGCAGCCTGGGACAGGAGAACACTGAAGCTTTCTTT.

Regarding this clone: Other DNA variants within this sample encode the same CDR3. The chain is built from TRBV7-2 and TRBJ1-6; D is ambiguous. The CDR3 spans 14 residues. Trimming cost V 1 base and J 10 bases, with 11 bases left between them. The V gene's germline CDR1 is SGHTA and CDR2 FQGNSA. CDR3 in DNA: TGTGCCAGCAGCTTAGGAGGCGGGAACTCACCCCTCCACTTT. This gives the protein CASSLGGGNSPLHF. Based on the CDR3 plus reference TRBV7-2 and TRBJ1-6, the full variable domain is GAGVSQSPSNKVTEKGKDVELRCDPISGHTALYWYRQSLGQGLEFLIYFQGNSAPDKSGLPSDRFSAERTGGSVSTLTIQRTQQEDSAVYLCASSLGGGNSPLHFGNGTRLTVT.

V gene TRBV18 combines with J gene TRBJ1-4; no clear D gene. Germline V CDR1 and CDR2: KGHSH, LQKENI. The CDR3 is made up of 17 amino acids. Trimming cost V 2 bases and J 3 bases, with 16 bases left between them. The CDR3 region is CASSPGYEVGANEKLFF. CDR3 sequence (DNA): TGTGCCAGCTCACCAGGGTATGAAGTTGGAGCTAATGAAAAACTGTTTTTT.

This clone occurred a few times. This CDR3 is CATSAGQGSYEQYF. CDR3 DNA sequence: TGTGCCACCAGTGCGGGACAGGGCTCCTACGAGCAGTACTTC. The chain employs TRBV24-1 and TRBJ2-7; 9 bases match TRBD1. Germline values: CDR1 KGHDR, CDR2 SFDVKD. V dropped 5 bases and J dropped 0; count of bases not matched to a gene: 1. The CDR3 is 14 amino acids.

This clone was observed a single time. The CDR3 DNA follows: TGTGCCAGCAGCCAAGAGACAGGGAACCAAGAGACCCAGTACTTC. This translates into CASSQETGNQETQYF. The chain couples TRBV3-1 (or the pseudogene TRBV3-2) to TRBJ2-5, with 7 bases aligning to TRBD1. V shed 0 bases and J 0 bases; nucleotides not matched to a gene: 1. The CDR3 has 15 amino acids. Germline V gene sequence: CDR1 LGHDT, CDR2 YNNKEL (reference sequence).

V and J are TRBV28 and TRBJ1-6; D uncertain. Per the germline V gene, CDR1 is MDHEN and CDR2 is SYDVKM. This CDR3 has 13 amino acids. The V and J ends lost 7 bases and 7 bases respectively, with 11 bases between them. The CDR3 DNA follows: TGTGCCAGCAAGCGTGATCTAAATTCACCCCTCCACTTT. Protein: CASKRDLNSPLHF.

The V gene is TRBV3-1 (or the pseudogene TRBV3-2), the J gene TRBJ1-5; a possible D gene is TRBD1 (5 bases). This CDR3 comprises 16 residues. Trimming left V 0 bases short and J 4 bases short, with 13 bases between. The germline gives CDR1 LGHDT, CDR2 YNNKEL (reference sequence). The CDR3 sequence: CASSQDSSGGNQPQHF. CDR3 DNA sequence: TGTGCCAGCAGCCAAGATTCGTCGGGGGGGAATCAGCCCCAGCATTTT.

This clone has just one count. J is TRBJ1-3 and V is TRBV28; maybe TRBD1 (5 bases). There are 14 residues in the CDR3. V lost 9 bases, J lost 0 bases, and 12 bases lay in between. Germline V gene lookup returns CDR1 MDHEN and CDR2 SYDVKM. CDR3 sequence: CASQSRASGNTIYF. CDR3 nucleotides: TGTGCCAGTCAAAGCAGGGCCTCTGGAAACACCATATATTTT.

The rearrangement links TRBV5-4 to TRBJ2-2, with 12 bases lining up with TRBD1. CDR3 size: 14 residues. Germline-derived CDR1 and CDR2 are SGHNT and YYREEE (reference sequence). The ends lost 4 bases at V and 6 bases at J; junction bases unmatched: 1. CDR3 sequence (DNA): TGTGCCAGCAGCCGGGACAGGGGGCCCGGGGAGCTGTTTTTT. It translates to CASSRDRGPGELFF.

This chain links TRBV7-8 with TRBJ1-2; TRBD1 matches 10 bases. The germline gives CDR1 SGHVS, CDR2 FQNEAQ. This CDR3 has 15 residues. V shed 2 bases, J shed 6 bases, and the junction held 6 bases outside the gene matches. Written as DNA, the CDR3 is TGTGCCAGCAGCTTACTGGACAGGGGGAAGGATGGCTACACCTTC. This encodes CASSLLDRGKDGYTF.

The J gene is TRBJ1-1, the V gene TRBV27; 7 positions agree with TRBD1. The germline V gene has CDR1 MNHEY and CDR2 SMNVEV (reference sequence). This CDR3 has 14 residues. V was clipped by 10 bases and J by 0 bases; unmatched bases: 8. CDR3 sequence reads: CATRDSSMNTEAFF. The DNA of the CDR3 is TGTGCCACCCGGGACAGTAGTATGAACACTGAAGCTTTCTTT.

The J gene is TRBJ1-4, the V gene TRBV19; D might be TRBD1 (5 bases). V lost 6 bases and J 3 bases, leaving 8 bases between the germline ends. CDR1 is LNHDA, CDR2 SQIVND, per germline (reference sequence). The CDR3 loop spans 13 amino acids. CDR3: CASRQGSNEKLFF. The CDR3 nucleotides read TGTGCCAGTAGGCAGGGATCTAATGAAAAACTGTTTTTT.

V gene TRBV3-1 (or the pseudogene TRBV3-2) combines with J gene TRBJ2-3; 13 bases are shared with TRBD2. Trimming took 0 bases from V and 3 from J; bases not matched to a gene: 3. Germline-derived CDR1 and CDR2 are LGHDT and YNNKEL (reference sequence). This CDR3 region has 17 residues. This CDR3 reads CASSQDPGLAGTDTQYF. The CDR3 DNA sequence: TGTGCCAGCAGCCAAGACCCGGGACTAGCGGGGACAGATACGCAGTATTTT.

This chain connects TRBV24-1 to TRBJ1-1; D unclear. Trimming left V 3 bases short and J 6 bases short, with 10 bases between. This CDR3 comprises 13 residues. The V gene's germline CDR1 is KGHDR and CDR2 SFDVKD. The CDR3 is CATSDGQVAEAFF. The CDR3 nucleotides read TGTGCCACCAGTGATGGTCAGGTCGCTGAAGCTTTCTTT.

The V call is TRBV4-1, the J call TRBJ1-2, with D tentatively TRBD1 (6 bases). Germline values: CDR1 MGHRA, CDR2 YSYEKL. The CDR3 is 14 residues long. V was clipped by 4 bases and J by 8 bases, with 17 bases between them. The CDR3 loop reads CASSPRDTEGGYTF. CDR3 in DNA: TGCGCCAGCAGCCCGAGGGACACCGAAGGGGGCTACACCTTC.

The rearrangement joins TRBV7-9 to TRBJ1-1, with a weak D call TRBD1 (5 bases). Germline V gives CDR1 SEHNR, CDR2 FQNEAQ (reference sequence). The CDR3 is made up of 16 amino acids. V dropped 4 bases and J dropped 2 bases, with 17 bases sitting between them. CDR3 region: CASSWTPGRDNTEAFF. As DNA, the CDR3 is TGTGCCAGCAGCTGGACACCTGGGCGGGATAACACTGAAGCTTTCTTT.

In this sample, this clone turned up once. The V call is TRBV9, the J call TRBJ2-1; a weak D match, TRBD2 (6 bases). The CDR3 spans 20 residues. V was cut by 0 bases and J by 3 bases, with 25 bases left in between. The germline gives CDR1 SGDLS, CDR2 YYNGEE. CDR3 loop: CASSVDPAGGRGTSYNEQFF. CDR3 coding DNA: TGTGCCAGCAGCGTAGACCCCGCCGGTGGGCGGGGAACTAGCTACAATGAGCAGTTCTTC. Filled out from reference TRBV9 and TRBJ2-1, the complete variable domain reads DSGVTQTPKHLITATGQRVTLRCSPRSGDLSVYWYQQSLDQGLQFLIQYYNGEERAKGNILERFSAQQFPDLHSELNLSSLELGDSALYFCASSVDPAGGRGTSYNEQFFGPGTRLTVL.

This sequence joins TRBV10-3 and TRBJ2-7; TRBD1 is a possible D gene (5 bases). The CDR3 totals 12 residues. CDR1 is ENHRY and CDR2 is SYGVKD in the germline V gene. The ends were cut back, 10 bases at V and 3 bases at J, with 13 bases in the middle. CDR3 amino acids: CASPGRVYEQYF. DNA of the CDR3: TGTGCCAGCCCCGGCAGGGTCTACGAGCAGTACTTC.

The chain is built from TRBV5-6 and TRBJ2-5, with 7 bases matching TRBD1. The CDR3 length is 15 residues. Germline CDR1 reads SGHDT; CDR2 reads YYEEEE. With V trimmed by 0 bases and J by 2 bases, 4 bases remained unmatched. In DNA form, the CDR3 reads TGTGCCAGCAGCTTGGCTTCCAGGGGGCAAGAGACCCAGTACTTC. The encoded protein is CASSLASRGQETQYF.

The rearrangement uses TRBV30 and TRBJ2-1; the D is unclear. The CDR3 totals 11 residues. Germline V gene sequence: CDR1 GTSNPN, CDR2 SVGIG (reference sequence). V lost 3 bases and J lost 8, with 8 bases in between. In DNA, the CDR3 is TGTGCCTGGAGCCCGCAGGATGAGCAGTTCTTC. It yields the protein CAWSPQDEQFF.

V gene TRBV7-6 combines with J gene TRBJ2-2, with D possibly being TRBD1 (5 bases). Germline assignment: CDR1 SGHVS and CDR2 FNYEAQ. Trimming stripped 5 bases from V and 0 bases from J, with 10 bases between. The CDR3 consists of 15 residues. CDR3 sequence reads: CASSGRQTNTGELFF. The CDR3 DNA sequence: TGTGCCAGCAGCGGAAGACAGACGAACACCGGGGAGCTGTTTTTT.

CDR3 coding DNA: TGTGCCAGCAGCTTTTTAGCCGGCCGGCTCACTGAAGCTTTCTTT. Its translation: CASSFLAGRLTEAFF. The rearrangement joins TRBV7-2 to TRBJ1-1; D ambiguous. V dropped 3 bases and J dropped 4 bases, with 15 bases sitting between them. CDR1 and CDR2 from the germline V gene are SGHTA and FQGNSA. The length of the CDR3 is 15 residues.

This rearrangement joins TRBV19 to TRBJ1-4; 8 nucleotides match TRBD1. This CDR3 has 15 residues. From germline, CDR1 is LNHDA and CDR2 SQIVND (reference sequence). Unmatched junction bases numbered 7, after V lost 4 bases and J lost 6 bases. The CDR3 spells CASSRQGMVDEKLFF. The CDR3 DNA sequence: TGTGCCAGTAGTAGACAGGGGATGGTGGATGAAAAACTGTTTTTT. Full variable domain (outside the CDR3, taken from reference TRBV19 and TRBJ1-4): DGGITQSPKYLFRKEGQNVTLSCEQNLNHDAMYWYRQDPGQGLRLIYYSQIVNDFQKGDIAEGYSVSREKKESFPLTVTSAQKNPTAFYLCASSRQGMVDEKLFFGSGTQLSVL.

This chain joins TRBV5-1 and TRBJ1-4; no definite D call. The CDR3 covers 13 residues. CDR1 and CDR2 from the germline V gene are SGHRS and YFSETQ. The V gene lost 0 bases and the J gene lost 4 bases, with 4 bases spanning the gap. The CDR3 coding sequence is TGCGCCAGCAGCTTGGGCAGTAATGAAAAACTGTTTTTT. Translated: CASSLGSNEKLFF.

The chain links TRBV7-8 to TRBJ2-1, with 9 bases lining up with TRBD2. CDR3 length equals 14 residues. V was pared by 3 bases and J by 6 bases, with 3 bases of the junction left unmatched. The germline V gene encodes CDR1 SGHVS and CDR2 FQNEAQ. The CDR3 here is CASSFPRGGNEQFF. In DNA, the CDR3 is TGTGCCAGCAGCTTCCCGCGGGGGGGCAATGAGCAGTTCTTC.